The clone carrying this TCR beta chain was seen only a few times. The CDR3 is 14 amino acids. CDR1 is MNHEY and CDR2 is SMNVEV in the germline V gene (reference sequence). V lost 9 bases, J lost 8 bases, and 17 bases lay in between. TCRdb keeps only in-frame clones here, not all; method: immunoSEQ multiplex PCR. Of 50,000 to 65,000 clones in the sample, around 83% were seen once. These data are taken from a study of blood T cell repertoires in COVID-19. This TCR derives from a human donor in a cohort sampled during active COVID-19. Sequences were obtained from peripheral blood. V is TRBV27 and J is TRBJ1-6; D is possibly TRBD1 (5 bases). The CDR3 DNA is TGTGCCAGTAGTGTGGACATATCCTATTCACCCCTCCACTTT. It is translated as CASSVDISYSPLHF.